These T cell receptor beta chains were read from a single sample in a study of blood T cell repertoires in COVID-19. Using immunoSEQ multiplex PCR, the repertoire was profiled, and TCRdb retains in-frame clones only, with some absent. The sample records roughly 67,000 clones, approximately 83% being singletons. Sequenced sample: peripheral blood. These receptors came from an older woman with acute or convalescent COVID-19. Each CDR3 is given with its conserved first and last residue. Fields, in order: CDR3 protein, CDR3 DNA, D gene, V gene, J gene, clone size. A D gene is named only where the DNA matches it firmly. Size tells how often a clone was seen (once, few, many) or the class of an expanded clone, and some rows leave it out.

cdr3_aa: CASTPGGTDTQYF
cdr3_nt: TGTGCCAGCACCCCCGGGGGCACAGATACGCAGTATTTT
d_call: .
v_call: TRBV11-2
j_call: TRBJ2-3
clone_size: few

cdr3_aa: CASRPYDRDNSPLHF
cdr3_nt: TGTGCCAGCCGCCCTTACGACAGAGATAATTCACCCCTCCACTTT
d_call: .
v_call: TRBV19
j_call: TRBJ1-6
clone_size: .

cdr3_aa: CASSLGGGSETQYF
cdr3_nt: TGTGCCAGCAGTTTAGGAGGGGGCTCAGAGACCCAGTACTTC
d_call: .
v_call: TRBV27
j_call: TRBJ2-5
clone_size: .

cdr3_aa: CASSLPRGNTGELFF
cdr3_nt: TGTGCCAGCAGCTTACCCAGGGGGAACACCGGGGAGCTGTTTTTT
d_call: .
v_call: TRBV11-2
j_call: TRBJ2-2
clone_size: .

cdr3_aa: CASSDDRGRFVAFF
cdr3_nt: TGTGCCAGCAGTGACGACAGGGGGCGATTCGTGGCTTTCTTT
d_call: TRBD1
v_call: TRBV25-1
j_call: TRBJ1-1
clone_size: .

cdr3_aa: CTSSHPDYRPGLGQYF
cdr3_nt: TGCACCAGCAGCCATCCCGACTATCGCCCGGGCCTAGGTCAGTACTTC
d_call: .
v_call: TRBV1
j_call: TRBJ2-4
clone_size: .

cdr3_aa: CASSETPSATDTQYF
cdr3_nt: TGTGCCAGCAGTGAAACCCCTAGCGCCACAGATACGCAGTATTTT
d_call: .
v_call: TRBV6-1
j_call: TRBJ2-3
clone_size: once

cdr3_aa: CASSQGNLAGGQQETQYF
cdr3_nt: TGTGCCAGCAGCCAAGGGAACTTAGCGGGGGGACAACAAGAGACCCAGTACTTC
d_call: TRBD2
v_call: TRBV4-2
j_call: TRBJ2-5
clone_size: .

cdr3_aa: CASSVSGGLSTDTQYF
cdr3_nt: TGTGCCAGCAGCGTAAGCGGGGGCCTTAGCACAGATACGCAGTATTTT
d_call: TRBD2
v_call: TRBV9
j_call: TRBJ2-3
clone_size: .

cdr3_aa: CASSQDQGILNYGYTF
cdr3_nt: TGTGCCAGCAGCCAGGATCAGGGAATCCTAAACTATGGCTACACCTTC
d_call: .
v_call: TRBV4-2
j_call: TRBJ1-2
clone_size: .

cdr3_aa: CASSITGTGTGELFF
cdr3_nt: TGTGCCAGTAGTATAACTGGGACAGGGACCGGGGAGCTGTTTTTT
d_call: TRBD1
v_call: TRBV19
j_call: TRBJ2-2
clone_size: .

cdr3_aa: CASSSGMGQGSISNQPQHF
cdr3_nt: TGTGCCAGCAGCTCTGGGATGGGACAGGGTTCGATTAGCAATCAGCCCCAGCATTTT
d_call: TRBD1
v_call: TRBV5-5
j_call: TRBJ1-5
clone_size: .

cdr3_aa: CSGTEPLRGEQYF
cdr3_nt: TGCAGCGGGACGGAGCCCCTCCGGGGAGAGCAGTACTTC
d_call: .
v_call: TRBV29-1
j_call: TRBJ2-7
clone_size: .

cdr3_aa: CASSLRGGLETGELFF
cdr3_nt: TGCGCCAGCAGCCTGCGGGGGGGCCTTGAGACCGGGGAGCTGTTTTTT
d_call: TRBD2
v_call: TRBV4-1
j_call: TRBJ2-2
clone_size: .

cdr3_aa: CASSEAGGESQPQHF
cdr3_nt: TGTGCCAGCAGTGAAGCAGGCGGGGAAAGTCAGCCCCAGCATTTT
d_call: .
v_call: TRBV6-1
j_call: TRBJ1-5
clone_size: .

cdr3_aa: CASQRGKDGELFF
cdr3_nt: TGCGCCAGCCAAAGGGGGAAGGACGGGGAGCTGTTTTTT
d_call: .
v_call: TRBV5-1
j_call: TRBJ2-2
clone_size: .

cdr3_aa: CASSPGLGAGGEQFF
cdr3_nt: TGTGCCAGCAGCCCGGGACTCGGGGCCGGGGGTGAGCAGTTCTTC
d_call: .
v_call: TRBV7-2
j_call: TRBJ2-1
clone_size: once

cdr3_aa: CASSLKTGGGHEQYF
cdr3_nt: TGTGCCAGCAGCTTAAAGACAGGGGGCGGCCACGAGCAGTACTTC
d_call: TRBD1
v_call: TRBV7-3
j_call: TRBJ2-7
clone_size: .

cdr3_aa: CASSLRGPRNTIYF
cdr3_nt: TGTGCCAGCAGCTTGAGGGGGCCCAGAAACACCATATATTTT
d_call: TRBD1
v_call: TRBV5-6
j_call: TRBJ1-3
clone_size: .

cdr3_aa: CASSAGFQDSPLHF
cdr3_nt: TGCGCCAGCAGTGCGGGGTTTCAGGATTCACCCCTCCACTTT
d_call: .
v_call: TRBV10-1
j_call: TRBJ1-6
clone_size: .

cdr3_aa: CASSRTAYSLMNTEAFF
cdr3_nt: TGTGCCAGCAGTCGGACAGCCTACAGTCTAATGAACACTGAAGCTTTCTTT
d_call: .
v_call: TRBV2
j_call: TRBJ1-1
clone_size: .

cdr3_aa: CASSLKAGGTDTQYF
cdr3_nt: TGTGCCAGCAGCTTGAAAGCGGGGGGGACAGATACGCAGTATTTT
d_call: TRBD2
v_call: TRBV5-4
j_call: TRBJ2-3
clone_size: .

cdr3_aa: CASSREGLTEAFF
cdr3_nt: TGTGCCAGCAGTAGGGAGGGGCTGACTGAAGCTTTCTTT
d_call: .
v_call: TRBV6-5
j_call: TRBJ1-1
clone_size: .

cdr3_aa: CASSLGGGSANTGELFF
cdr3_nt: TGTGCCAGCAGCTTGGGTGGAGGGTCGGCGAACACCGGGGAGCTGTTTTTT
d_call: .
v_call: TRBV5-4
j_call: TRBJ2-2
clone_size: .

cdr3_aa: CASSFSHEAFF
cdr3_nt: TGTGCCAGCAGTTTTAGCCACGAAGCTTTCTTT
d_call: .
v_call: TRBV6-6
j_call: TRBJ1-1
clone_size: few

cdr3_aa: CASSLVGGGGQETQYF
cdr3_nt: TGTGCCAGCAGCTTAGTCGGAGGCGGGGGGCAAGAGACCCAGTACTTC
d_call: TRBD2
v_call: TRBV11-1
j_call: TRBJ2-5
clone_size: .

cdr3_aa: CAISESTRYNEQFF
cdr3_nt: TGTGCCATCAGTGAGTCAACTAGATACAATGAGCAGTTCTTC
d_call: .
v_call: TRBV10-3
j_call: TRBJ2-1
clone_size: few

cdr3_aa: CASSFWDRAGNEKLFF
cdr3_nt: TGCGCCAGCAGCTTTTGGGACAGGGCCGGTAATGAAAAACTGTTTTTT
d_call: TRBD1
v_call: TRBV4-1
j_call: TRBJ1-4
clone_size: .

cdr3_aa: CASSLEGVTGANVLTF
cdr3_nt: TGTGCCAGCAGTCTAGAGGGGGTAACTGGGGCCAACGTCCTGACTTTC
d_call: .
v_call: TRBV27
j_call: TRBJ2-6
clone_size: .

cdr3_aa: CASSSDGVPYEQYF
cdr3_nt: TGCGCCAGCAGTTCGGACGGGGTCCCCTACGAGCAGTACTTC
d_call: .
v_call: TRBV5-1
j_call: TRBJ2-7
clone_size: .

cdr3_aa: CASSGIPNEKLFF
cdr3_nt: TGCGCCAGCAGCGGCATCCCTAATGAAAAACTGTTTTTT
d_call: .
v_call: TRBV5-1
j_call: TRBJ1-4
clone_size: .

cdr3_aa: CASSLATGWEAFF
cdr3_nt: TGTGCCAGCAGCTTAGCCACAGGGTGGGAAGCTTTCTTT
d_call: .
v_call: TRBV11-2
j_call: TRBJ1-1
clone_size: .

cdr3_aa: CATLTGAYNSPLHF
cdr3_nt: TGTGCCACCTTGACAGGGGCCTATAATTCACCCCTCCACTTT
d_call: TRBD1
v_call: TRBV5-4
j_call: TRBJ1-6
clone_size: .

cdr3_aa: CASSSRGGFYGYTF
cdr3_nt: TGTGCCAGCAGCTCTCGGGGGGGGTTCTATGGCTACACCTTC
d_call: .
v_call: TRBV6-5
j_call: TRBJ1-2
clone_size: .

cdr3_aa: CARQGLSNQPQHF
cdr3_nt: TGCGCCAGACAGGGGCTGAGCAATCAGCCCCAGCATTTT
d_call: TRBD1
v_call: TRBV5-1
j_call: TRBJ1-5
clone_size: .

cdr3_aa: CASSLVPGGPEAFF
cdr3_nt: TGTGCCAGCAGCTTAGTACCAGGGGGCCCTGAAGCTTTCTTT
d_call: TRBD1
v_call: TRBV7-9
j_call: TRBJ1-1
clone_size: .

cdr3_aa: CASSSSPRKNEKLFF
cdr3_nt: TGTGCCAGCAGTTCTTCTCCCCGTAAAAATGAAAAACTGTTTTTT
d_call: .
v_call: TRBV6-5
j_call: TRBJ1-4
clone_size: once

cdr3_aa: CASSRTAGYTF
cdr3_nt: TGTGCCAGCAGTAGGACAGCCGGCTACACCTTC
d_call: .
v_call: TRBV6-6
j_call: TRBJ1-2
clone_size: .

cdr3_aa: CASRTDRGPNQPQHF
cdr3_nt: TGTGCCAGCCGGACCGACAGGGGACCTAATCAGCCCCAGCATTTT
d_call: TRBD1
v_call: TRBV6-6
j_call: TRBJ1-5
clone_size: .

cdr3_aa: CASSLAQVTGPGNTIYF
cdr3_nt: TGCGCCAGCAGCTTGGCCCAGGTGACAGGCCCTGGAAACACCATATATTTT
d_call: .
v_call: TRBV5-1
j_call: TRBJ1-3
clone_size: once

cdr3_aa: CASSLESQGNQPQHF
cdr3_nt: TGTGCCAGCAGCTTAGAGTCGCAGGGCAATCAGCCCCAGCATTTT
d_call: .
v_call: TRBV11-2
j_call: TRBJ1-5
clone_size: .

cdr3_aa: CASSLNQGARDYTF
cdr3_nt: TGTGCCAGCAGTTTGAATCAGGGGGCAAGGGACTACACCTTC
d_call: TRBD1
v_call: TRBV6-5
j_call: TRBJ1-2
clone_size: .

cdr3_aa: CATSDSVGAEDEQFF
cdr3_nt: TGTGCCACCAGTGACTCAGTAGGGGCTGAGGATGAGCAGTTCTTC
d_call: .
v_call: TRBV24-1
j_call: TRBJ2-1
clone_size: .

cdr3_aa: CASRTTGLSGIQYF
cdr3_nt: TGTGCAAGTCGCACGACAGGGTTATCGGGCATTCAGTACTTC
d_call: .
v_call: TRBV12-2
j_call: TRBJ2-4
clone_size: .